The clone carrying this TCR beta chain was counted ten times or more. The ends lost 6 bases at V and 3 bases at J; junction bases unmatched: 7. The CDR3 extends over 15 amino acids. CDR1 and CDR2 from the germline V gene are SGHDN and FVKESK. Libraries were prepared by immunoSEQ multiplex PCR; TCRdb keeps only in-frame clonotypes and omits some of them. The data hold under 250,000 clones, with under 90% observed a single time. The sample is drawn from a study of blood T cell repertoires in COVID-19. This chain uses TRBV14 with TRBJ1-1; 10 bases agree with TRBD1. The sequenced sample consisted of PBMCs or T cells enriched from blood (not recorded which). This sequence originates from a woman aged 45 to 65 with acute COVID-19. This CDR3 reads CASRRQGAPDTEAFF. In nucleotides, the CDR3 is TGTGCCAGCAGGAGACAGGGGGCACCGGACACTGAAGCTTTCTTT.